Listed below are T cell receptor beta chains from one sample, sequenced in a study of control samples from healthy donors and cancer patients. Sequenced by immunoSEQ multiplex PCR; TCRdb stores in-frame clones only, minus some. The data show 100,000 to 150,000 clones, 80% to 95% seen once. Sequenced: PBMCs. The receptors stem from a man older than 75 with head and neck cancer. Both conserved end residues are part of each CDR3. A D gene is named only where the DNA matches it firmly. For some rows the clone size is stated as once, few or many, or as a class when expanded; others skip it.

j_call	clone_size	v_call	d_call	cdr3_nt	cdr3_aa
TRBJ1-2	once	TRBV6-1	.	TGTGCCAGCAGTGAGACAGCCCTGAGGGGCTACACCTTC	CASSETALRGYTF
TRBJ1-5	.	TRBV2	.	TGTGCCAGCAGTGGGACCCCCGGTGACCAGCCCCAGCATTTT	CASSGTPGDQPQHF
TRBJ2-3	.	TRBV5-8	TRBD1	TGTGCCAGCAGCTTCCGAACGACAGGGATTGGGACAGATACGCAGTATTTT	CASSFRTTGIGTDTQYF
TRBJ1-3	.	TRBV5-1	TRBD1	TGCGCCAGCAGCTCGGCGGGACAGGGGGGAAACACCATATATTTT	CASSSAGQGGNTIYF
TRBJ2-3	.	TRBV4-3	TRBD2	TGCGCCAGCAGCCAAGCCGCTAGCGGGAGCAGGACAGATACGCAGTATTTT	CASSQAASGSRTDTQYF
TRBJ2-1	.	TRBV29-1	TRBD2	TGCAGCGTTTACTCGAGGTGGGGGACGGGAGGTGATGAGCAGTTCTTC	CSVYSRWGTGGDEQFF
TRBJ2-5	.	TRBV30	.	TGTGCCTGGACTCCTAGGGGTGAGACCCAGTACTTC	CAWTPRGETQYF
TRBJ1-3	.	TRBV10-3	.	TGTGCCATCAGTGTCGACTCTGGAAACACCATATATTTT	CAISVDSGNTIYF
TRBJ1-1	.	TRBV5-4	.	TGTGCCAGCAGCCGGGATTCTTACACTGAAGCTTTCTTT	CASSRDSYTEAFF
TRBJ1-2	few	TRBV9	.	TGTGCCAGCAGCCCCAGGGGCGACTATGGCTACACCTTC	CASSPRGDYGYTF
TRBJ1-5	.	TRBV7-9	TRBD1	TGTGCCAGCAGCAGGACAGGGGTGGGTAGCAATCAGCCCCAGCATTTT	CASSRTGVGSNQPQHF
TRBJ2-2	.	TRBV5-5	.	TGTGCCAGCAGCCGAACAGGAGACGGGGAGCTGTTTTTT	CASSRTGDGELFF
TRBJ1-1	.	TRBV7-2	TRBD1	TGTGCCAGCAGCTGGACAGGGGGCTACACTGAAGCTTTCTTT	CASSWTGGYTEAFF
TRBJ2-3	.	TRBV6-4	TRBD2	TGTGCCAGCAGTGACTTAGCGGGAGCCCCCACAGATACGCAGTATTTT	CASSDLAGAPTDTQYF
TRBJ2-2	.	TRBV5-4	TRBD1	TGTGCCAGCAGTCCCCGGGGAGTAGGGGGCTACACCGGGGAGCTGTTTTTT	CASSPRGVGGYTGELFF